The next 10 T cell receptor beta chains were all read from a single sample in a study of molecular identifiers for immune sequencing clone quantification. TCRdb analysed the PCR reads with MiXCR anew, one entry per CDR3 protein. The data contain over 600,000 distinct CDR3 sequences, 20% of them singletons. Sequencing was carried out using naive CD8+ T cells from blood, with Jurkat cell RNA spiked in. Subset noted: FACS-sorted CD8+CD4-CCR7+CD45RA+ naive T cells. The origin of the receptors is a human donor in good health. Some libraries in this study had Jurkat cell RNA spiked in.

This clonotype has a count of ten or more. The chain employs TRBV6-5 and TRBJ2-3; 9 positions match TRBD2. The CDR3 extends over 17 amino acids. Looked up from germline, CDR1 is MNHEY and CDR2 is SVGAGI. J gave up 4 bases and V 2 bases, and 10 bases lay outside the gene matches. In nucleotides, the CDR3 is TGTGCCAGCAGTTACGAGGGGGCTAGCGGGATGGCAGATACGCAGTATTTT. It yields the protein CASSYEGASGMADTQYF.

The sample holds many counts of this clonotype. V usage is TRBV27 and J usage is TRBJ2-7, with TRBD1 matching over 10 bases. Germline lookup yields CDR1 MNHEY and CDR2 SMNVEV (reference sequence). Losses at the gene ends were 0 bases for V and 3 bases for J; bases not matched to a gene: 5. This CDR3 contains 16 residues. The CDR3 reads CASSLSAGTGDYEQYF. DNA of the CDR3: TGTGCCAGCAGTTTATCGGCCGGGACAGGGGACTACGAGCAGTACTTC.

This clonotype was recorded many times. The chain couples TRBV14 to TRBJ2-2; D possibly corresponds to TRBD1 (6 bases). Germline V gene lookup returns CDR1 SGHDN and CDR2 FVKESK. Trimming stripped 0 bases from V and 3 bases from J, with 11 bases between. The CDR3 is 16 residues long. The CDR3 DNA follows: TGTGCCAGCAGCCAAGAGGACAGCCCATACACCGGGGAGCTGTTTTTT. Translation gives CASSQEDSPYTGELFF.

Of note for this clonotype: This may be a read error: a much more frequent sequence differs by one nucleotide. The V call is TRBV4-3, the J call TRBJ2-1, with D possibly matching TRBD2 (5 bases). This CDR3 is built from 14 residues. CDR1 and CDR2 from the germline V gene are LGHNA and YSLEER. As DNA, the CDR3 is TGCGCCAGCGGCCAGAGAGACCTAGCTGGTGAGCAGTTCTTC. Translated: CASGQRDLAGEQFF.

This clonotype turned up a few times. This chain connects TRBV5-6 to TRBJ2-5; D is undetermined. Germline V lookup: CDR1 SGHDT, CDR2 YYEEEE. This CDR3 contains 16 residues. Trimming stripped 2 bases from V and 7 bases from J, with 21 bases between. CDR3 bases: TGTGCCAGCAGCTTAATGACCCTGGGGTTCGAAGGGACCCAGTACTTC. Protein sequence: CASSLMTLGFEGTQYF.

The table lists this clonotype with many counts. V and J are TRBV29-1 and TRBJ2-7; TRBD1 aligns across 10 bases. This CDR3 region has 12 residues. The ends lost 4 bases at V and 6 bases at J; junction bases unmatched: 3. Germline CDR1 reads SQVTM; CDR2 reads ANQGSEA. The chain's CDR3 is CSVVWTGGEQYF. CDR3 DNA sequence: TGCAGCGTTGTTTGGACAGGGGGCGAGCAGTACTTC.

This clonotype was detected many times. The rearrangement uses TRBV7-6 and TRBJ2-1; D remains unclear. V dropped 4 bases and J dropped 0 bases, with 13 bases sitting between them. The CDR3 runs 16 residues. Germline V CDR1 and CDR2: SGHVS, FNYEAQ. The CDR3 DNA is TGTGCCAGCAGCTACCCGGAGATGGGCTCCTACAATGAGCAGTTCTTC. Translating gives CASSYPEMGSYNEQFF.

Ten or more counts support this clonotype. This rearrangement joins TRBV9 to TRBJ2-3, with D tentatively TRBD2 (5 bases). From germline, CDR1 is SGDLS and CDR2 YYNGEE. Deletions cut 8 bases from V and 2 bases from J, with 18 bases between. CDR3 length equals 15 residues. The CDR3 region is CASTKEERPTDTQYF. The DNA for the CDR3 is TGTGCCAGTACCAAGGAGGAGCGCCCCACAGATACGCAGTATTTT.

In its sample, this clonotype was seen many times. This rearrangement joins TRBV5-1 to TRBJ2-1; possible D gene TRBD2, 6 bases. Trimming removed 0 bases at V and 6 bases at J, with 13 bases between. Per germline, CDR1 SGHRS and CDR2 YFSETQ. The CDR3 totals 15 residues. CDR3 sequence reads: CASSLAGGGFNEQFF. The CDR3 region has the DNA TGCGCCAGCAGCTTGGCTGGGGGAGGCTTCAATGAGCAGTTCTTC.

The genes are TRBV27 and TRBJ2-7; a weak D match, TRBD1 (6 bases). The germline V gene has CDR1 MNHEY and CDR2 SMNVEV (reference sequence). This CDR3 region has 18 residues. Trimming pared 6 bases from V and 0 bases from J, leaving 24 bases between. CDR3 residues: CASRTLLQGTGSSYEQYF. The DNA for the CDR3 is TGTGCCAGCAGGACCCTACTACAGGGTACGGGGAGCTCCTACGAGCAGTACTTC.